A single sample gave rise to the 32 T cell receptor beta chains below, sequenced in a study of CD8 T cells in ankylosing spondylitis. These TCRs are of unknown antigen specificity. TCRdb itself ran the 5' RACE reads through MiXCR, one entry per CDR3 protein. The sample has a few hundred thousand distinct CDR3 sequences; roughly 12% are singletons. Study outcomes and limitations: There was a TCR beta motif, made of several highly homologous variants, that appeared characteristic of ankylosing spondylitis blood.

The material sequenced was blood, either unsorted or a sorted T cell fraction (not recorded which). The receptor source for this set is a male donor with ankylosing spondylitis.

This clonotype was recorded at least ten times. The chain couples TRBV3-1 to TRBJ2-3; the D gene could be TRBD1 or TRBD2 (5 bases each). CDR3 length equals 16 residues. The germline V gene encodes CDR1 LGHDT and CDR2 YNNKEL (reference sequence). Trimming stripped 2 bases from V and 3 bases from J, with 15 bases between. CDR3 region: CASSQSVQGETDTQYF. In DNA form, the CDR3 reads TGTGCCAGCAGCCAATCGGTCCAGGGAGAGACAGATACGCAGTATTTT.

The genes are TRBV10-3 and TRBJ1-1; D gene unclear. CDR1 ENHRY and CDR2 SYGVKD come from the germline V gene. The germline V and J ends were trimmed by 6 bases and 4 bases, with 21 bases remaining between them. This CDR3 is 16 amino acids long. CDR3 DNA: TGTGCCATCAGGCCGAAATCGGACCCAGGAGGCACTGAAGCTTTCTTT. Protein product: CAIRPKSDPGGTEAFF.

The V and J genes are TRBV12-3 or TRBV12-4 and TRBJ1-2; D gene ambiguous. V was pared by 2 bases and J by 7 bases, with 11 bases between. The CDR3 is 13 amino acids. The CDR3 region is CASSLSAGSGYTF. CDR3 bases: TGTGCCAGCAGTTTATCAGCGGGCTCTGGCTACACCTTC.

This clonotype occurred a few times. DNA for the CDR3: TGCAGTGCTAGTCTTGGCGCGCAGAGCAATCAGCCCCAGCATTTT. Its translation is CSASLGAQSNQPQHF. This chain joins TRBV20-1 and TRBJ1-5; D gene ambiguous. This CDR3 has 15 amino acids. V lost 3 bases and J 1 base, leaving 13 bases between the germline ends. CDR1 and CDR2 (germline): DFQATT, SNEGSKA (reference sequence).

At least ten counts were recorded for this clonotype. The chain recombines TRBV7-9 with TRBJ1-5; 9 positions agree with TRBD1. This CDR3 contains 15 residues. CDR1 SEHNR and CDR2 FQNEAQ come from the germline V gene (reference sequence). J lost 6 bases, V lost 5 bases, and 8 bases had no gene match. The CDR3 reads CASSRGTGNLQPQHF. CDR3 nucleotides: TGTGCCAGCAGCCGCGGGACAGGGAATCTTCAGCCCCAGCATTTT.

The sample holds a few counts of this clonotype. The rearrangement uses TRBV13 and TRBJ1-1; D not resolved. The CDR3 runs 15 residues. V was clipped by 4 bases and J by 1 base, with 13 bases between them. CDR1 and CDR2 (germline): PRHDT, FYEKMQ (reference sequence). The CDR3 nucleotides are TGTGCCAGCAGCTCATTCCAGGATACGAACACTGAAGCTTTCTTT. Translated: CASSSFQDTNTEAFF.

This chain joins TRBV7-2 and TRBJ2-7; 7 bases map to TRBD2. The CDR3 contains 13 residues. The V and J ends lost 4 bases and 3 bases, in that order; junction bases with no gene match: 3. Germline V gene sequence: CDR1 SGHTA, CDR2 FQGNSA. CDR3 sequence (DNA): TGTGCCAGCAGCTGGGGGGGGAACTACGAGCAGTACGTC. Translated: CASSWGGNYEQYV.

This clonotype was recorded a few times. This chain joins TRBV4-2 and TRBJ1-1; D gene uncertain. Germline-derived CDR1 and CDR2 are LGHNA and YNFKEQ. The CDR3 length is 13 residues. The germline V and J ends were trimmed by 7 bases and 0 bases, with 9 bases remaining between them. CDR3 nucleotide sequence: TGTGCCAGCACCCACACACTGAACACTGAAGCTTTCTTT. Protein: CASTHTLNTEAFF.

V is TRBV20-1 and J is TRBJ2-7, with 7 bases fitting TRBD1. The CDR3 is made up of 16 amino acids. The germline V gene encodes CDR1 DFQATT and CDR2 SNEGSKA (reference sequence). The V and J ends lost 3 bases and 2 bases, in that order; junction bases with no gene match: 13. The DNA of the CDR3 is TGCAGTGCTAGTTCTGGGGACAGCCTTGTAGCCTACGAGCAGTACTTC. Translation gives CSASSGDSLVAYEQYF.

This clonotype was observed a few times. The chain couples TRBV6-5 to TRBJ2-5, with a weak D call TRBD2 (7 bases). Between the trimmed V and J ends, which lost 2 bases and 4 bases, there was a span of 11 bases. Germline CDR1 is MNHEY and CDR2 is SVGAGI. The CDR3 length is 14 residues. The CDR3 sequence: CASSYGGGRETQYF. DNA for the CDR3: TGTGCCAGCAGTTACGGGGGGGGGCGAGAGACCCAGTACTTC.

This clonotype appeared a few times. This chain connects TRBV6-2 or TRBV6-3 to TRBJ2-1; 8 bases line up with TRBD1. V dropped 0 bases and J dropped 13; count of bases not matched to a gene: 5. CDR3 length: 13 residues. Germline-derived CDR1 and CDR2 are MNHEY and SVGEGT. The CDR3 sequence is CASSYSTGVRQFF. CDR3 in DNA: TGTGCCAGCAGTTACTCGACAGGGGTACGACAGTTCTTC.

The chain combines TRBV5-1 with TRBJ1-2; a possible D gene is TRBD1 (6 bases). V was pared by 0 bases and J by 8 bases, with 14 bases between. The CDR3 sequence is 14 residues long. Germline-derived CDR1 and CDR2 are SGHRS and YFSETQ. The CDR3 DNA reads as TGCGCCAGCAGCTTGGGGGGGGACAATGGAGGCTACACCTTC. Encoded protein: CASSLGGDNGGYTF.

The rearrangement links TRBV7-8 to TRBJ2-1, with 11 bases fitting TRBD2. CDR1 is SGHVS and CDR2 is FQNEAQ in the germline V gene. With V trimmed by 5 bases and J by 3 bases, 15 bases remained unmatched. CDR3 length: 19 amino acids. Here the CDR3 DNA reads TGTGCCAGCAGCCCCAAGCGCCCTAGCGGGAGGACTTTCTACAATGAGCAGTTCTTC. This encodes CASSPKRPSGRTFYNEQFF.

The gene calls are TRBV20-1 and TRBJ2-1; D unresolved. The CDR3 covers 14 residues. Trimming left V 1 base short and J 8 bases short, with 15 bases between. Germline V lookup: CDR1 DFQATT, CDR2 SNEGSKA (reference sequence). The CDR3 coding sequence is TGCAGTGCTAGAGTTCGGCCCACTCGGGATGAGCAGTTCTTC. Its protein product is CSARVRPTRDEQFF.

This clonotype occurred a few times. This chain uses TRBV6-1 with TRBJ1-1, with 7 bases that match TRBD1. J lost 3 bases, V lost 8 bases, and 6 bases had no gene match. The CDR3 has 13 amino acids. Per germline, CDR1 MNHNS and CDR2 SASEGT. The CDR3 coding sequence is TGTGCCAGCGCCCGAACAGGGGACACTGAAGCTTTCTTT. Protein: CASARTGDTEAFF.

In its sample, this clonotype was seen many times. The chain links TRBV11-2 to TRBJ2-1, with 7 bases identical to TRBD2. The V segment lost 5 bases and the J segment 0 bases; nucleotides outside the gene matches: 16. CDR1 is SGHAT and CDR2 is FQNNGV in the germline V gene. The CDR3 has 19 residues. The CDR3: CASSPRLAGGFSSYNEQFF. Here the CDR3 DNA reads TGTGCCAGCAGCCCAAGACTAGCCGGGGGTTTCAGCTCCTACAATGAGCAGTTCTTC.

This chain links TRBV6-5 with TRBJ2-1, with D possibly TRBD1 on 5 matching bases. Germline V gives CDR1 MNHEY, CDR2 SVGAGI. With 1 base removed from V and 10 bases from J, the gap between germline ends came to 11 bases. The CDR3 totals 13 residues. The CDR3 DNA reads TGTGCCAGCAGTTACTTAGGGGCGGAGGAGCAGTTCTTC. This sequence encodes CASSYLGAEEQFF.

This rearrangement joins TRBV18 to TRBJ2-1; unclear D gene. From germline, CDR1 is KGHSH and CDR2 LQKENI. The CDR3 consists of 16 residues. Trimming left V 1 base short and J 5 bases short, with 15 bases between. The DNA of the CDR3 is TGTGCCAGCTCACCACTTTCGTCTTACCTTAACAATGAGCAGTTCTTC. Its translation: CASSPLSSYLNNEQFF. Using reference TRBV18 and TRBJ2-1 for the parts outside the CDR3, the full variable domain is NAGVMQNPRHLVRRRGQEARLRCSPMKGHSHVYWYRQLPEEGLKFMVYLQKENIIDESGMPKERFSAEFPKEGPSILRIQQVVRGDSAAYFCASSPLSSYLNNEQFFGPGTRLTVL.

This clonotype has more than one count but fewer than ten. The genes are TRBV7-2 and TRBJ2-5; 7 bases align to TRBD2. Trimming removed 7 bases from V and 4 bases from J; junction bases left unmatched: 6. The V gene's germline CDR1 is SGHTA and CDR2 FQGNSA. This CDR3 is 13 amino acids long. CDR3 loop: CASTRERGETQYF. In DNA form, the CDR3 reads TGTGCCAGCACCCGGGAGCGGGGAGAGACCCAGTACTTC.

V usage is TRBV3-1 and J usage is TRBJ2-7, with D possibly TRBD2 on 5 matching bases. Trimming left V 1 base short and J 1 base short, with 11 bases between. The CDR3 is 15 amino acids. Germline loops: CDR1 LGHDT, CDR2 YNNKEL (reference sequence). The DNA of the CDR3 is TGTGCCAGCAGCCAAGGGCTAGCACCGTCCTACGAGCAGTACGTC. This gives the protein CASSQGLAPSYEQYV.

This clonotype was seen ten or more times. CDR3: CASSQVETDTQYF. CDR3 DNA sequence: TGTGCCAGCAGCCAAGTCGAGACAGATACGCAGTATTTT. This rearrangement joins TRBV3-1 to TRBJ2-3; D is undetermined. Trimming took off 1 base at V and 3 bases at J, with 5 bases between the two ends. The CDR3 loop spans 13 amino acids. In germline, CDR1 is LGHDT, CDR2 YNNKEL (reference sequence).

This clonotype was seen at least ten times. In DNA, the CDR3 is TGCGCCAGCAGCGAGGGACAGGGGAAAGAGACCCAGTACTTC. Translated, it gives CASSEGQGKETQYF. The rearrangement joins TRBV5-1 to TRBJ2-5; 10 bases are shared with TRBD1. CDR1 and CDR2 from the germline V gene are SGHRS and YFSETQ. J gave up 3 bases and V 4 bases, and 3 bases lay outside the gene matches. CDR3 length: 14 amino acids.

In its sample, this clonotype was seen many times. DNA for the CDR3: TGTGCCAGCGGCATCGGGGGGGATAATTCACCCCTCCACTTT. Its protein product is CASGIGGDNSPLHF. J is TRBJ1-6 and V is TRBV11-2; weak D call: TRBD1 (5 bases). CDR3 length: 14 amino acids. Germline V gives CDR1 SGHAT, CDR2 FQNNGV. Trimming took 8 bases from V and 5 from J, leaving 13 bases between them.

This clonotype was counted between two and nine times. The genes are TRBV6-1 and TRBJ2-5; D is ambiguous. V dropped 7 bases and J dropped 0 bases, with 18 bases sitting between them. Germline CDR1 MNHNS, CDR2 SASEGT. This CDR3 has 16 residues. CDR3 coding DNA: TGTGCCAGCACCCTGGGAACGCAAAAGTACCAAGAGACCCAGTACTTC. It encodes CASTLGTQKYQETQYF.

This clonotype was seen a few times. The chain combines TRBV4-2 with TRBJ2-3; 11 bases line up with TRBD2. Germline CDR1 and CDR2: LGHNA and YNFKEQ. The CDR3 sequence is 18 residues long. After removal of 3 bases from V and 1 base from J, the junction contained 9 bases not matched to a gene. The CDR3 is CASSHLTSGAGGTDTQYF. CDR3 in DNA: TGTGCCAGCAGCCATCTGACTAGCGGGGCCGGTGGCACAGATACGCAGTATTTT.

The chain links TRBV5-1 to TRBJ1-6; unclear D gene. V dropped 4 bases and J dropped 9 bases, with 14 bases sitting between them. The V gene's germline CDR1 is SGHRS and CDR2 YFSETQ. This CDR3 region has 14 residues. In DNA form, the CDR3 reads TGCGCCAGCAGCCTCCCAACGGGAGGTTCACCCCTCCACTTT. Translation: CASSLPTGGSPLHF.

V is TRBV7-7 and J is TRBJ2-2; D is possibly TRBD1 (8 bases). Trimming left V 5 bases short and J 4 bases short, with 23 bases between. Germline V lookup: CDR1 SSHAT, CDR2 FNYEAQ (reference sequence). The CDR3 has 18 residues. The CDR3 DNA reads TGTGCCAGCAGCCCCCGGTCCCTACAGGGGGGGTTCACCGGGGAGCTGTTTTTT. This sequence encodes CASSPRSLQGGFTGELFF. Full variable domain (missing parts from reference TRBV7-7 and TRBJ2-2): GAGVSQSPRYKVTKRGQDVTLRCDPISSHATLYWYQQALGQGPEFLTYFNYEAQPDKSGLPSDRFSAERPEGSISTLTIQRTEQRDSAMYRCASSPRSLQGGFTGELFFGEGSRLTVL.

The V and J genes are TRBV12-3 or TRBV12-4 and TRBJ2-5; D unresolved. V lost 2 bases and J lost 2, with 9 bases in between. CDR3 length: 14 amino acids. This CDR3 reads CASSLQAHQETQYF. CDR3 DNA: TGTGCCAGCAGTTTACAAGCCCATCAAGAGACCCAGTACTTC.

This clonotype has just a few counts. The chain couples TRBV29-1 to TRBJ2-1; the D is unclear. Trimming took off 0 bases at V and 7 bases at J, with 10 bases between the two ends. This CDR3 is 13 amino acids long. Germline loops: CDR1 SQVTM, CDR2 ANQGSEA. For the CDR3, the DNA is TGCAGCGTTGAAGAGGGGTGGGTAAATGAGCAGTTCTTC. This encodes CSVEEGWVNEQFF.

The V and J genes are TRBV4-1 and TRBJ2-1; D unresolved. The CDR3 consists of 14 residues. Germline V gene sequence: CDR1 MGHRA, CDR2 YSYEKL. V lost 2 bases and J 0 bases, leaving 5 bases between the germline ends. The CDR3 coding sequence is TGCGCCAGCAGCCAATGGGACTCCTACAATGAGCAGTTCTTC. Residues: CASSQWDSYNEQFF.

This clonotype was counted many times. The chain uses TRBV13 and TRBJ2-3; D is undetermined. Trimming pared 5 bases from V and 1 base from J, leaving 10 bases between. The CDR3 spans 14 residues. Looked up from germline, CDR1 is PRHDT and CDR2 is FYEKMQ (reference sequence). As DNA, the CDR3 is TGTGCCAGCAGCCCACTCGAGGGCACAGATACGCAGTATTTT. This codes for CASSPLEGTDTQYF.

Turning to this clonotype: A much larger clone lies a single base off, so this may be a read error. The chain links TRBV5-1 to TRBJ2-2; possible D gene TRBD2, 8 bases. This CDR3 is 16 amino acids long. Germline CDR1 is SGHRS and CDR2 is YFSETQ. In DNA form, the CDR3 reads TGCGCCAGCAGCCCGGGGGGGACAGATAACATCGGGGAGCTGTTTTTT. Translating it yields CASSPGGTDNIGELFF. Filled out from reference TRBV5-1 and TRBJ2-2, the complete variable domain reads KAGVTQTPRYLIKTRGQQVTLSCSPISGHRSVSWYQQTPGQGLQFLFEYFSETQRNKGNFPGRFSGRQFSNSRSEMNVSTLELGDSALYLCASSPGGTDNIGELFFGEGSRLTVL.